This T cell receptor (beta chain) was obtained from a study of shared clonotypes between healthy human individuals. Study overall: Three plates were used per donor for CD4 naive, three for CD4 memory, two for CD8 naive and one for CD8 memory.

Deep-level settings were used for running the assay. Only in-frame clones appear in the TCRdb table, and some are missing; sequencing was by immunoSEQ multiplex PCR. This table holds around 2.3 million clones, under 97% found once. Study donors comprised healthy, HIV-negative adults devoid of recent acute infection or vaccination. There were only Caucasian adults among the donors, and all lived in Nashville, Tennessee. Between the trimmed V and J ends, which lost 4 bases and 4 bases, there was a span of 16 bases. The CDR3 runs 15 residues. Looked up from germline, CDR1 is MNHEY and CDR2 is SVGAGI. The sample taken for sequencing was naive CD4+ T cells sorted from blood. Stated subset: CD45RA+ positively selected. This TCR was recovered from a man aged 18 to 29 in good health. The rearrangement joins TRBV6-5 to TRBJ1-1; D call uncertain. This CDR3 reads CASSSPGSGSTEAFF. CDR3 bases: TGTGCCAGCAGTTCCCCGGGGTCGGGATCCACTGAAGCTTTCTTT.